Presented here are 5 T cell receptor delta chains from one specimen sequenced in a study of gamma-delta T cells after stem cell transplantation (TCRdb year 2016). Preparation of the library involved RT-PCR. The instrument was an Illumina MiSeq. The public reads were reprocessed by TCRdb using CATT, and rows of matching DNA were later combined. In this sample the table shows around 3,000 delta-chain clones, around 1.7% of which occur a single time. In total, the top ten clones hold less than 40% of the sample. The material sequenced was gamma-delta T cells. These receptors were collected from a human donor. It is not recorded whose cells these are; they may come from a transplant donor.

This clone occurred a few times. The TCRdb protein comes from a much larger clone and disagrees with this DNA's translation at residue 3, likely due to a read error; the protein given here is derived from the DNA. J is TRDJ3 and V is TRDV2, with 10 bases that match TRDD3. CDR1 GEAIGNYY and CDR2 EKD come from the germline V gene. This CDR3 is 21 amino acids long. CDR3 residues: CARDSVEGDTRPTWDTRQMFF. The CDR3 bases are TGTGCCCGTGACTCCGTAGAGGGGGATACGCGACCCACCTGGGACACCCGACAGATGTTTTTC.

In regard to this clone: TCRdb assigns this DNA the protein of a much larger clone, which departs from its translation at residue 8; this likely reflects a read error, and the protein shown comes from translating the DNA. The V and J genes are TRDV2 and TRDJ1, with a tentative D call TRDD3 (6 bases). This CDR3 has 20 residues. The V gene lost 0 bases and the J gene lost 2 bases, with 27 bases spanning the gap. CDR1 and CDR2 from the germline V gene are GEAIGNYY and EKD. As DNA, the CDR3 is TGTGCCTGTGACACCGTCTGGGAGATACGCGGGGTTATGACGACCGATAAACTCATCTTT. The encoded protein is CACDTVWEIRGVMTTDKLIF.

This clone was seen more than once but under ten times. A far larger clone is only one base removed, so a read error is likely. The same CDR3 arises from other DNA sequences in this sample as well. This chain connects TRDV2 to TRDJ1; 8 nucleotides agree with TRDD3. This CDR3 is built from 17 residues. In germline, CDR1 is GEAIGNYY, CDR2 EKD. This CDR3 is CACDSLLGAQYTDKLIF. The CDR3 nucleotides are TGCGCCTGTGACTCGTTACTGGGGGCCCAGTACACCGATAAACTCATCTTT.

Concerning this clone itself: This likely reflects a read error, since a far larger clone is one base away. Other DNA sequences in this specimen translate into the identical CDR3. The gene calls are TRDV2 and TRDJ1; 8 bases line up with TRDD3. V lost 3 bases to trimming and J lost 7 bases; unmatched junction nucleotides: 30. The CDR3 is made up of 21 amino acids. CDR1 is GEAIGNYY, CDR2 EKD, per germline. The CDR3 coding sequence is TGTGCCTGTGACCCATGGATGAGATCCATGGACGGGGGATATGGGCCGCCTAAACTCATCTTT. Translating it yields CACDPWMRSMDGGYGPPKLIF.

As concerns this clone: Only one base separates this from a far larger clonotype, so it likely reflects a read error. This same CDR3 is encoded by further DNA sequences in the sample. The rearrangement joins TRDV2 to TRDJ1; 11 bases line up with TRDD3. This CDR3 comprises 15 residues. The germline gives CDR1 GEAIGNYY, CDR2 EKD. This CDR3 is CACDSLGDNTDKLIF. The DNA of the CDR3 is TGCGCCTGTGACTCACTGGGGGATAACACCGATAAACTCATCTTT.